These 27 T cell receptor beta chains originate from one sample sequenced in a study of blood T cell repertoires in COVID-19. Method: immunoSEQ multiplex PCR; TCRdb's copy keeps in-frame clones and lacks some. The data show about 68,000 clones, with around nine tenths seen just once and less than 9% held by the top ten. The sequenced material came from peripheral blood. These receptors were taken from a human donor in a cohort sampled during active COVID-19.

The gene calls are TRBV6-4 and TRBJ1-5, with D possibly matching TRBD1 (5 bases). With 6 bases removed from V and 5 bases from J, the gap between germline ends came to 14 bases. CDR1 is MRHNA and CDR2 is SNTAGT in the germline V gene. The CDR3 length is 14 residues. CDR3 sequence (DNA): TGTGCCAGCAGCCCTCGGGGGGACCATCAGCCCCAGCATTTT. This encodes CASSPRGDHQPQHF.

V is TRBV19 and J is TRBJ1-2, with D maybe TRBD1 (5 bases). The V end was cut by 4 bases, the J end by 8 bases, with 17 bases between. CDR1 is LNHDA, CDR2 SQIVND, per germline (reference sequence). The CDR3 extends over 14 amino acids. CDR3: CASSTPPRVSGYTF. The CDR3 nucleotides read TGTGCCAGTAGTACCCCCCCCAGGGTAAGCGGCTACACCTTC.

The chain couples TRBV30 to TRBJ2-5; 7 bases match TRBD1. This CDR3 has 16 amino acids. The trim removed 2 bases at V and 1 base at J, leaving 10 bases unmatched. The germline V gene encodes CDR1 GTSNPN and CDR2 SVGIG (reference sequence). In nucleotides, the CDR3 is TGTGCCTGGAGTCTACAGGGGCTTTATCTCCAAGAGACCCAGTACTTC. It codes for CAWSLQGLYLQETQYF.

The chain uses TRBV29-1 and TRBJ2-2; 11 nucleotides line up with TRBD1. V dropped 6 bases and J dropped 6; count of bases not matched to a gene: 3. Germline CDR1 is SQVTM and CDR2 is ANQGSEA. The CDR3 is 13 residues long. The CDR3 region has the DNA TGCAGCGTACGGACAGGGGGCTCCGGGGAGCTGTTTTTT. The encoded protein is CSVRTGGSGELFF.

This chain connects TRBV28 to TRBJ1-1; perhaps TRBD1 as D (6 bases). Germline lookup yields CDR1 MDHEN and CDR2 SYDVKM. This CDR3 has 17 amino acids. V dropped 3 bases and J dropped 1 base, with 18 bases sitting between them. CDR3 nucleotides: TGTGCCAGCAGTTTCTTCCAGGGGCGGTTTGCGAACACTGAAGCTTTCTTT. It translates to CASSFFQGRFANTEAFF.

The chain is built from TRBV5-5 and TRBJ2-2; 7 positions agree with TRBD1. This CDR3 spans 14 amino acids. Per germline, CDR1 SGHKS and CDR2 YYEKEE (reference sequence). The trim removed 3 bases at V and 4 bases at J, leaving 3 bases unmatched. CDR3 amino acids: CASSWGQSTGELFF. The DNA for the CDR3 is TGTGCCAGCAGCTGGGGACAGAGCACCGGGGAGCTGTTTTTT.

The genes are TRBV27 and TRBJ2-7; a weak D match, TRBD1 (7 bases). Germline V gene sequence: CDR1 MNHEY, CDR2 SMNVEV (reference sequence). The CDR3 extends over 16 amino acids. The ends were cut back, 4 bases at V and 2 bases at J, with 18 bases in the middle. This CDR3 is CASSSLPGDRAYEQYF. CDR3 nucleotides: TGTGCCAGCAGTTCTCTCCCGGGAGACAGGGCCTACGAGCAGTACTTC.

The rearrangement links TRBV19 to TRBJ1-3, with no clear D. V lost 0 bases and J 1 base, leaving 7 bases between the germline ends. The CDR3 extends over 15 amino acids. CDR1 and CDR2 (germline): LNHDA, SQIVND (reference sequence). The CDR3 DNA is TGTGCCAGTAGTATAGATCGTAATTCTGGAAACACCATATATTTT. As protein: CASSIDRNSGNTIYF.

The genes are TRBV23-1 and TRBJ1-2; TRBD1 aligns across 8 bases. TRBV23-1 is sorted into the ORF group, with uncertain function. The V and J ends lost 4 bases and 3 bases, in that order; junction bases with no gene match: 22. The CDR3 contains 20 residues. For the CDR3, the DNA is TGCGCCAGCAGTCGGACAGGGATGGATCCGCGAGGATCATCCCACTATGGCTACACCTTC. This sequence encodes CASSRTGMDPRGSSHYGYTF.

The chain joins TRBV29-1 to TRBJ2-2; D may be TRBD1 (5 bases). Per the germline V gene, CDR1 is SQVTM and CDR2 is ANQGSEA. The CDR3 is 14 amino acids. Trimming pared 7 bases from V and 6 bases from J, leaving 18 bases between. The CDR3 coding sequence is TGCAGCGCAGGACATGGGCCGAGTCCCGGGGAGCTGTTTTTT. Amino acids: CSAGHGPSPGELFF.

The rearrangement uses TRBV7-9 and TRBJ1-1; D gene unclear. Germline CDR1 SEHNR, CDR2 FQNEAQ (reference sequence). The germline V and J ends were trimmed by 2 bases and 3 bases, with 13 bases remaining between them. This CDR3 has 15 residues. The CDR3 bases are TGTGCCAGCAGCTTACTCGAGTGGCAGGACACTGAAGCTTTCTTT. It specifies CASSLLEWQDTEAFF.

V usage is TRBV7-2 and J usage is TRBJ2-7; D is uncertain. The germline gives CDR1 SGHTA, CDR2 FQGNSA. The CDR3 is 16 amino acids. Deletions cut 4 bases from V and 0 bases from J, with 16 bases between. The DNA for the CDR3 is TGTGCCAGCAGCTCCTGGCGGTCGCTCCTCTCCTACGAGCAGTACTTC. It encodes CASSSWRSLLSYEQYF.

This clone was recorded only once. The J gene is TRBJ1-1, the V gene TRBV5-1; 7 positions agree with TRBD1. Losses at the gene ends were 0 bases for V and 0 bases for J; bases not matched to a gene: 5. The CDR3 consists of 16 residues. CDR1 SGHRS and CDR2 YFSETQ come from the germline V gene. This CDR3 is CASSLGGTDLNTEAFF. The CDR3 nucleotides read TGCGCCAGCAGCTTGGGGGGGACAGATCTGAACACTGAAGCTTTCTTT.

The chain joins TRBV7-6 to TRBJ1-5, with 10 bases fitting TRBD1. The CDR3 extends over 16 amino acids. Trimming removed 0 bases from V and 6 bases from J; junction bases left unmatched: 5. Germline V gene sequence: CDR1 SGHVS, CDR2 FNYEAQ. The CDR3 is CASSLATGGTGQPQHF. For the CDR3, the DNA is TGTGCCAGCAGCTTAGCGACAGGGGGCACAGGTCAGCCCCAGCATTTT.

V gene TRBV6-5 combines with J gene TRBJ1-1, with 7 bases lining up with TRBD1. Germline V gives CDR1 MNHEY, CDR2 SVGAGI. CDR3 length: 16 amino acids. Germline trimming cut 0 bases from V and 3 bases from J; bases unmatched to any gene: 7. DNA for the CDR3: TGTGCCAGCAGTTACTCCGGACAGGCGATTTACACTGAAGCTTTCTTT. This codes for CASSYSGQAIYTEAFF.

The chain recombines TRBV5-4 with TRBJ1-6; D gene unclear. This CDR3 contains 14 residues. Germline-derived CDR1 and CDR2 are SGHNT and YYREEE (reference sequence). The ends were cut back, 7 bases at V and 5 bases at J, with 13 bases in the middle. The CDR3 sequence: CASRRPQDNSPLHF. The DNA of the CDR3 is TGTGCCAGCCGAAGGCCTCAGGATAATTCACCCCTCCACTTT.

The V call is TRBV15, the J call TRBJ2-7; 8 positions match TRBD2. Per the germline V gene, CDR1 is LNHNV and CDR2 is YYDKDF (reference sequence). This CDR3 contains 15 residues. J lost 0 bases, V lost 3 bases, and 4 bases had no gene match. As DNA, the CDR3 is TGTGCCACCAGCAGGCAGCGGGGGAGCTCCTACGAGCAGTACTTC. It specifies CATSRQRGSSYEQYF.

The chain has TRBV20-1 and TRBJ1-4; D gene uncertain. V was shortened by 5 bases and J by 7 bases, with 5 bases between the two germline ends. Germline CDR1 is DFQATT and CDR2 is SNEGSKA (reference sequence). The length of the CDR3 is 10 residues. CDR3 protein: CSAPGEKLFF. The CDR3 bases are TGCAGTGCTCCGGGTGAAAAACTGTTTTTT.

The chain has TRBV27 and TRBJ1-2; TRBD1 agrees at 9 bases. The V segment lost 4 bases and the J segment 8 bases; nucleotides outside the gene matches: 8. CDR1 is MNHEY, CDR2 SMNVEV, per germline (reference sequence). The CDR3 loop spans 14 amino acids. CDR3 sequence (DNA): TGTGCCAGCAGTTCTTTCGGACAGGGGATCGGCTACACCTTC. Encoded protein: CASSSFGQGIGYTF.

The CDR3: CASSLGTVPTNEKLFF. Written as DNA, the CDR3 is TGCGCCAGCAGCTTGGGAACAGTTCCAACTAATGAAAAACTGTTTTTT. V and J are TRBV5-1 and TRBJ1-4; D is unclear. The V gene's germline CDR1 is SGHRS and CDR2 YFSETQ. CDR3 length equals 16 residues. Trimming shortened V by 0 bases and J by 0 bases, and 9 bases separated the two germline ends. Filled out from reference TRBV5-1 and TRBJ1-4, the complete variable domain reads KAGVTQTPRYLIKTRGQQVTLSCSPISGHRSVSWYQQTPGQGLQFLFEYFSETQRNKGNFPGRFSGRQFSNSRSEMNVSTLELGDSALYLCASSLGTVPTNEKLFFGSGTQLSVL.

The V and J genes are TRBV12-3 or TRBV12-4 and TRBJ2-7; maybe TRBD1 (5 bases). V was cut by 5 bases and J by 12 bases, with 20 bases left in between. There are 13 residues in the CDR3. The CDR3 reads CASSPPVQGRVYF. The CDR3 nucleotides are TGTGCCAGCAGTCCCCCCGTTCAGGGCAGGGTGTACTTC.

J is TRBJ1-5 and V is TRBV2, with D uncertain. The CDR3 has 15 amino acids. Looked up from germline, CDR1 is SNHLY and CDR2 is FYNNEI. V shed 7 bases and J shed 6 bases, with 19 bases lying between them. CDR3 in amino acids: CASMEGPGEAQPQHF. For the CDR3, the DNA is TGTGCCAGCATGGAGGGTCCCGGGGAGGCTCAGCCCCAGCATTTT. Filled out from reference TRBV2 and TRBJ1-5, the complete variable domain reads EPEVTQTPSHQVTQMGQEVILRCVPISNHLYFYWYRQILGQKVEFLVSFYNNEISEKSEIFDDQFSVERPDGSNFTLKIRSTKLEDSAMYFCASMEGPGEAQPQHFGDGTRLSIL.

The CDR3 DNA reads as TGTGCCAGCAGCCGCCCAGGGCAGCCCCAGCATTTT. Amino acids: CASSRPGQPQHF. The chain joins TRBV7-8 to TRBJ1-5; D possibly corresponds to TRBD1 (5 bases). The V end lost 5 bases, the J end lost 7 bases, and 9 bases lay between the germline ends. This CDR3 comprises 12 residues. Germline V CDR1 and CDR2: SGHVS, FQNEAQ.

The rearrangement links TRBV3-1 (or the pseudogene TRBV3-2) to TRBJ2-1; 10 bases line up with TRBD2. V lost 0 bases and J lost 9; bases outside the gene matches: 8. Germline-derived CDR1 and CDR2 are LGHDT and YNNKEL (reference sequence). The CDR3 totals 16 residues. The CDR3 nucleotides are TGTGCCAGCAGCCAAGAATGGAGCGGGGGGGCAAGTGAGCAGTTCTTC. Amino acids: CASSQEWSGGASEQFF.

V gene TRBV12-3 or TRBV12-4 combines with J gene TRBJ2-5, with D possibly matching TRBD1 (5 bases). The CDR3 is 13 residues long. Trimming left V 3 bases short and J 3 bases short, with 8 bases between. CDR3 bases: TGTGCCAGCAGTTTTAAGGGGAAAGAGACCCAGTACTTC. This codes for CASSFKGKETQYF.

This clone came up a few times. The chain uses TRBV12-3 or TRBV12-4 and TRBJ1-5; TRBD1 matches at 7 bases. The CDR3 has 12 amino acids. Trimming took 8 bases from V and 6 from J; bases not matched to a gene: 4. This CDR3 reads CASQTGVQPQHF. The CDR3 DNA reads TGTGCCAGCCAAACAGGGGTTCAGCCCCAGCATTTT.

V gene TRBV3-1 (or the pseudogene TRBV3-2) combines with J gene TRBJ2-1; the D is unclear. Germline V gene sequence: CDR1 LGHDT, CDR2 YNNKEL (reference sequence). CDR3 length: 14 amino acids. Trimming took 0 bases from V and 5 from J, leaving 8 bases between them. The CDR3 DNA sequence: TGTGCCAGCAGCCAAGATCCAGGTCACAATGAGCAGTTCTTC. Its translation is CASSQDPGHNEQFF.